The TCR beta chain under discussion was sequenced for a study of T cells in Graves' hyperthyroidism and ophthalmopathy (dated by TCRdb to between 2018 and 2021). Study-level background: Peripheral blood samples were taken at initial diagnosis, before any treatment was given. A discovery cohort of around 98 patients, approximately 45 with Graves' ophthalmopathy and 55 to 60 with stable Graves' hyperthyroidism, was used to find distinguishing TCR V-J signatures. Whether ophthalmopathy could be predicted prospectively was tested in an independent validation cohort made up of approximately 19 hyperthyroidism patients plus 17 patients who later progressed to ophthalmopathy. For training and testing, the 110 or so patients in the discovery cohort were randomly divided in a 7:3 ratio. In addition, the study compared T-cell repertoires in thyroid tissue and in blood from five to seven Graves' hyperthyroidism patients. Once sampling was done, hyperthyroidism patients were given methimazole at a starting dose of 30 mg daily, whereas ophthalmopathy patients were given high-dose intravenous methylprednisolone. TCR Vbeta CDR3 sequencing of 135 peripheral blood samples (fewer than 45 ophthalmopathy, around 80 hyperthyroidism and roughly 17 progressor patients) is reported in the paper.

Study-wide conclusions, independent of this receptor: Blood samples also contained most of the expanded thyroid clonotypes (frequency above 0.001), which suggests that blood repertoires may reflect thyroid immune responses. Sample size was not statistically predetermined, and investigators were not blinded to group allocation. In cross-validation, a model built on a 13 V-J signature told ophthalmopathy apart from stable hyperthyroidism with less than 90% sensitivity and 81% to 82% specificity, and in testing the same model reached 80%/75%. During validation, the model predicted progression to ophthalmopathy a median of approximately 6 months ahead of onset, with just under 71% sensitivity and 72% to 80% specificity.

From a lookup of the germline V gene, CDR1 and CDR2 are SQVTM and ANQGSEA. Reading from cysteine to phenylalanine, the CDR3 counts 12 amino acids. The kept DNA is CDR3 alone, 36 bases in frame from the first base. Relative to germline, V is 8 bases shorter and J is 1 base shorter, with 11 bases between their ends. The TCR beta CDR3 regions were amplified from RNA transcripts. A first-round RT-PCR of the TCR CDR3 used the HTBI primer set with the Qiagen OneStep RT-PCR kit. Libraries were constructed in a second round of multiplex PCR, after which size selection and purification were performed. Sequencing of the libraries was done on an Illumina HiSeq2000 using paired-end 100 bp reads. As for the authors' bioinformatics: SOAPnuke was used to process the raw data, throwing out any read that contained adapters or uncalled bases, had a mean Phred below 15, or lacked an exact constant-primer or identifier match. High-quality paired reads were merged with COPE v1.2.5, and unique nucleotide sequences were defined as clonotypes. Clonotypes were aligned to IMGT TRBV, TRBD and TRBJ reference segments using MiTCR v1.1. Analysis was restricted to V-J combinations with a frequency above 0.0001, which covered 99.2% of repertoires. The TCS score was defined as the ratio of F50 (clonal expansion) to E x V (chaos), calculated using BLOSUM62-based TCRdist between CDR3 peptides within each V-J. Welch's t-statistics and random forest reduced 500 to 550 V-J features to 13, which were used in a naive Bayes classifier (R e1071). The Morisita-Horn index was used to measure how similar the thyroid and blood repertoires were. TCRdb trimmed public reads at Q25 via fastp, called clones via MiXCR and kept in-frame beta chains. One record per CDR3 amino acid sequence lists the most common genes and DNA. TCRdb, not the authors, supplied the V and J calls. This sample lists under 130,000 distinct CDR3 sequences; 40% to 50% were detected once. Approximately 24% of the sample comes from the top ten.

On this clonotype: Its binding antigen is unknown. There are no base qualities to consult, and no much larger clone falls within one base.

Stable Graves' hyperthyroidism was defined as no progression to ophthalmopathy during 18 months of follow-up. The hyperthyroidism patients were between 18 and 65 years old and newly diagnosed, with a disease duration of less than 2 months. The study excluded patients with uncontrolled infections, other autoimmune diseases, pregnancy or lactation. Diagnoses were based on clinical symptoms, serum thyroxine and TRAb, thyroid ultrasound and orbital computed tomography. Ficoll-Paque density gradient centrifugation was used to isolate PBMCs from around 9.1 ml of fresh peripheral blood. Total RNA was extracted with Trizol reagent, and quality was checked on an Agilent 2100 Bioanalyzer.

Sequenced: blood. The chain is made from TRBV29-1 and TRBJ2-5; the D gene remains uncertain. The clonotype originates from a man aged 40-49 years with Graves' hyperthyroidism. The CDR3 protein sequence reads: CSLVASQETQYF. The DNA sequence reads TGCAGCTTAGTGGCCTCCCAAGAGACCCAGTACTTC.